Presented here are 32 T cell receptor beta chains from one specimen sequenced in a study of OX40 agonist ivuxolimab in advanced cancers. Sequencing was performed with immunoSEQ multiplex PCR; in TCRdb, only in-frame clones are kept and a portion is missing. Of some 66,000 clones in the sample, approximately 88% were seen once. The sequenced sample was CD4+ or CD8+ T cells sorted from blood, obtained in a trial of the OX40 agonist ivuxolimab. These receptors were obtained from an adult with an advanced solid tumor such as melanoma, head and neck, liver or kidney cancer.

The chain is built from TRBV6-5 and TRBJ1-2; 8 bases are a match to TRBD1. The CDR3 is 14 amino acids. The V segment lost 8 bases and the J segment 8 bases; nucleotides outside the gene matches: 13. Germline V gene data show CDR1 as MNHEY and CDR2 as SVGAGI. The CDR3 here is CASLGQGLLYGYTF. The CDR3 DNA follows: TGTGCCAGCCTAGGACAGGGACTTCTCTACGGCTACACCTTC.

V gene TRBV29-1 combines with J gene TRBJ2-3; a possible D gene is TRBD2 (5 bases). Germline CDR1 is SQVTM and CDR2 is ANQGSEA. This CDR3 is 14 amino acids long. V dropped 6 bases and J dropped 3 bases, with 16 bases sitting between them. In DNA form, the CDR3 reads TGCAGCGTAGAGGGCCCTCTGAGGACAGATACGCAGTATTTT. This sequence encodes CSVEGPLRTDTQYF.

The V call is TRBV5-1, the J call TRBJ2-3; 7 bases are a match to TRBD1. CDR1 is SGHRS and CDR2 is YFSETQ in the germline V gene. V lost 6 bases and J lost 3; bases outside the gene matches: 7. The CDR3 runs 14 residues. The CDR3 DNA reads TGCGCCAGCACCCGACAGGGTTCAACAGATACGCAGTATTTT. This translates into CASTRQGSTDTQYF.

The sample holds a few counts of this clone. J is TRBJ2-2 and V is TRBV13, with D tentatively TRBD1 or TRBD2 (5 bases each). Germline loops: CDR1 PRHDT, CDR2 FYEKMQ (reference sequence). The CDR3 consists of 16 residues. V was pared by 6 bases and J by 0 bases, with 14 bases between. The CDR3, as DNA: TGTGCCAGCAGTCGGTCGAGGGGCGCGAACACCGGGGAGCTGTTTTTT. It is translated as CASSRSRGANTGELFF.

J is TRBJ2-1 and V is TRBV28; TRBD1 aligns across 9 bases. Germline CDR1 is MDHEN and CDR2 is SYDVKM. With 8 bases clipped from V and 4 bases from J, the junction kept 3 bases outside the gene matches. The CDR3 is made up of 13 amino acids. The CDR3 DNA reads as TGTGCCAGCCGGACAGGGGAATACAATGAGCAGTTCTTC. It yields the protein CASRTGEYNEQFF.

J is TRBJ2-1 and V is TRBV6-1; the D gene is possibly TRBD2 (6 bases). CDR3 length: 14 residues. Germline V gene data show CDR1 as MNHNS and CDR2 as SASEGT. Trimming pared 2 bases from V and 6 bases from J, leaving 11 bases between. This CDR3 is CASSELRRANEQFF. The CDR3 DNA is TGTGCCAGCAGTGAATTAAGGAGGGCCAATGAGCAGTTCTTC.

This clone was seen a single time. This chain connects TRBV5-4 to TRBJ1-3; TRBD1 agrees at 9 bases. This CDR3 is built from 15 residues. Trimming cost V 3 bases and J 6 bases; bases outside gene matches: 7. Germline values: CDR1 SGHNT, CDR2 YYREEE (reference sequence). The CDR3 loop is CASSSKQGAENTIYF. For the CDR3, the DNA is TGTGCCAGCAGCTCGAAACAGGGGGCCGAAAACACCATATATTTT.

J is TRBJ1-6 and V is TRBV9, with D perhaps matching TRBD1 (6 bases). Germline CDR1 SGDLS, CDR2 YYNGEE. Trimming shortened V by 3 bases and J by 7 bases, and 11 bases separated the two germline ends. This CDR3 is built from 14 residues. CDR3 nucleotide sequence: TGTGCCAGCAGCGCCCTACAGGGCAATTCACCCCTCCACTTT. Translated: CASSALQGNSPLHF.

V usage is TRBV5-1 and J usage is TRBJ1-2; 7 nucleotides agree with TRBD1. Trimming removed 0 bases from V and 6 bases from J; junction bases left unmatched: 14. This CDR3 has 17 residues. CDR1 SGHRS and CDR2 YFSETQ come from the germline V gene. The CDR3 coding sequence is TGCGCCAGCAGCTTGGTTTACGCGACAGGGCATGTAGATGGCTACACCTTC. Translation: CASSLVYATGHVDGYTF.

This clone showed up just a few times. The rearrangement links TRBV6-5 to TRBJ1-2; D might be TRBD1 (6 bases). Germline CDR1 and CDR2: MNHEY and SVGAGI. Trimming left V 2 bases short and J 3 bases short, with 13 bases between. The CDR3 runs 15 residues. CDR3 bases: TGTGCCAGCAGTTACGACCTAGCAGGGGACTATGGCTACACCTTC. Residues: CASSYDLAGDYGYTF.

The chain has TRBV29-1 and TRBJ1-1; 7 bases are shared with TRBD1. This CDR3 has 14 amino acids. Germline V lookup: CDR1 SQVTM, CDR2 ANQGSEA. J lost 0 bases, V lost 5 bases, and 6 bases had no gene match. The CDR3, as DNA: TGCAGCGTTTCACAGGGGAACATGAACACTGAAGCTTTCTTT. It translates to CSVSQGNMNTEAFF. The variable domain in full, with the rest retrieved from reference TRBV29-1 and TRBJ1-1, is SAVISQKPSRDICQRGTSLTIQCQVDSQVTMMFWYRQQPGQSLTLIATANQGSEATYESGFVIDKFPISRPNLTFSTLTVSNMSPEDSSIYLCSVSQGNMNTEAFFGQGTRLTVV.

This clone has more than one count but fewer than ten. V is TRBV6-1 and J is TRBJ1-5; D call uncertain. CDR3 length: 13 residues. Trimming took 1 base from V and 5 from J, leaving 6 bases between them. Germline CDR1 MNHNS, CDR2 SASEGT. The CDR3 loop reads CASSEGWDQPQHF. CDR3 DNA: TGTGCCAGCAGTGAAGGATGGGATCAGCCCCAGCATTTT.

This clone was counted only a few times. The V gene is TRBV9, the J gene TRBJ2-1, with 15 positions matching TRBD2. The CDR3 is 17 residues long. V was clipped by 3 bases and J by 7 bases; unmatched bases: 8. The germline CDR1 and CDR2 sequences are SGDLS and YYNGEE. Written as DNA, the CDR3 is TGTGCCAGCAGCGCCGGGACTAGCGGGGGGCTGGGGAATGAGCAGTTCTTC. Translation gives CASSAGTSGGLGNEQFF.

This chain links TRBV2 with TRBJ1-3; no clear D. Germline-derived CDR1 and CDR2 are SNHLY and FYNNEI. The CDR3 runs 12 residues. Trimming removed 4 bases from V and 3 bases from J, with 4 bases in between. The CDR3 DNA sequence: TGTGCCAGCAGTGTGAGTGGAAACACCATATATTTT. It is translated as CASSVSGNTIYF.

The count of this clone is one. This sequence joins TRBV6-5 and TRBJ1-4, with 7 bases matching TRBD1. This CDR3 spans 14 amino acids. The V segment lost 6 bases and the J segment 7 bases; nucleotides outside the gene matches: 8. CDR1 is MNHEY and CDR2 is SVGAGI in the germline V gene. The CDR3 coding sequence is TGTGCCAGCAGACCCCAGGGGGAGGGTGAAAAACTGTTTTTT. Encoded protein: CASRPQGEGEKLFF.

The CDR3 DNA sequence: TGTGCTAGTGGTTTGGCAACCGGGACAGGGAAGAAATATTTT. Translating gives CASGLATGTGKKYF. This chain connects TRBV12-5 to TRBJ1-3; 9 bases line up with TRBD1. There are 14 residues in the CDR3. Germline V gene lookup returns CDR1 LGHNT and CDR2 FRNRAP. V trimming: 1 base; J trimming: 15 bases; junction bases outside the gene matches: 10. Using reference TRBV12-5 and TRBJ1-3 for the parts outside the CDR3, the full variable domain is DARVTQTPRHKVTEMGQEVTMRCQPILGHNTVFWYRQTMMQGLELLAYFRNRAPLDDSGMPKDRFSAEMPDATLATLKIQPSEPRDSAVYFCASGLATGTGKKYFGEGSWLTVV.

The chain has TRBV5-4 and TRBJ2-5, with TRBD2 identical over 14 bases. The CDR3 runs 16 residues. The germline V gene encodes CDR1 SGHNT and CDR2 YYREEE (reference sequence). Losses at the gene ends were 4 bases for V and 2 bases for J; bases not matched to a gene: 4. CDR3 in amino acids: CASSPGLAGGQETQYF. In DNA form, the CDR3 reads TGTGCCAGCAGCCCCGGACTAGCGGGGGGTCAAGAGACCCAGTACTTC.

This clone has just one count. The chain links TRBV2 to TRBJ2-3; 10 nucleotides line up with TRBD2. The CDR3 has 15 amino acids. CDR1 is SNHLY, CDR2 FYNNEI, per germline. Trimming took 4 bases from V and 6 from J; bases not matched to a gene: 7. The CDR3 spells CASSVKRGGLDTQYF. CDR3 nucleotides: TGTGCCAGCAGTGTAAAGCGGGGGGGTCTGGATACGCAGTATTTT.

V gene TRBV25-1 combines with J gene TRBJ1-4, with D possibly TRBD1 on 6 matching bases. Trimming pared 7 bases from V and 7 bases from J, leaving 16 bases between. CDR3 length: 14 amino acids. Germline V lookup: CDR1 MGHDK, CDR2 SYGVNS. The CDR3 spells CASTLGGGGEKLFF. As DNA, the CDR3 is TGTGCCAGCACCCTAGGGGGGGGAGGTGAAAAACTGTTTTTT.

The chain uses TRBV5-1 and TRBJ1-2; D gene uncertain. Looked up from germline, CDR1 is SGHRS and CDR2 is YFSETQ. V lost 4 bases and J lost 5, with 12 bases in between. This CDR3 contains 13 residues. CDR3 nucleotides: TGCGCCAGCAGCCGTGAACCTCGATATGGCTACACCTTC. Its protein product is CASSREPRYGYTF.

The chain couples TRBV9 to TRBJ1-2; TRBD1 aligns across 9 bases. Germline values: CDR1 SGDLS, CDR2 YYNGEE. CDR3 size: 15 residues. Trimming removed 0 bases from V and 6 bases from J; junction bases left unmatched: 6. The DNA for the CDR3 is TGTGCCAGCAGCGTAGGGACAGGGGATTGGAATGGCTACACCTTC. This gives the protein CASSVGTGDWNGYTF.

This chain joins TRBV28 and TRBJ2-1, with TRBD2 matching 12 bases. This CDR3 is 16 amino acids long. The trim removed 5 bases at V and 2 bases at J, leaving 4 bases unmatched. In germline, CDR1 is MDHEN, CDR2 SYDVKM. CDR3 region: CASSGPSGGAYNEQFF. The DNA for the CDR3 is TGTGCCAGCAGTGGACCTAGCGGGGGGGCCTACAATGAGCAGTTCTTC.

This clone was seen once. The chain combines TRBV5-8 with TRBJ1-2; tentatively, D is TRBD1 (6 bases). V lost 3 bases, J lost 1 base, and 13 bases lay in between. The CDR3 consists of 15 residues. Germline V gives CDR1 SGHTS, CDR2 YDEGEE. CDR3 sequence reads: CASSYGTSDNYGYTF. In DNA form, the CDR3 reads TGTGCCAGCAGCTATGGGACATCAGATAACTATGGCTACACCTTC.

This clone has a single count. The chain recombines TRBV5-1 with TRBJ2-7; 16 positions match TRBD2. This CDR3 is 16 amino acids long. Trimming at V came to 4 bases and at J to 4 bases, leaving 5 bases not matched to a gene. The germline V gene encodes CDR1 SGHRS and CDR2 YFSETQ. CDR3 nucleotide sequence: TGCGCCAGCAGCCAGGGACTAGCGGGGGGGCGGTACGAGCAGTACTTC. Protein: CASSQGLAGGRYEQYF.

The CDR3 reads CASSEETQYF. CDR3 DNA sequence: TGTGCCAGCAGTGAGGAGACCCAGTACTTC. The chain employs TRBV2 and TRBJ2-5; D is undetermined. The germline V and J ends were trimmed by 3 bases and 5 bases, with 1 base remaining between them. The CDR3 covers 10 residues. CDR1 SNHLY and CDR2 FYNNEI come from the germline V gene.

V and J are TRBV30 and TRBJ1-1; D may be TRBD1 (6 bases). This CDR3 is 15 amino acids long. Trimming stripped 8 bases from V and 4 bases from J, with 23 bases between. From germline, CDR1 is GTSNPN and CDR2 SVGIG (reference sequence). The CDR3 DNA reads as TGTGCCGGGGGGGGGCGGGCGGTTTGGAGCACTGAAGCTTTCTTT. This sequence encodes CAGGGRAVWSTEAFF.

The chain recombines TRBV6-5 with TRBJ1-2; D might be TRBD1 (5 bases). V gave up 5 bases and J gave up 9 bases, with 10 bases separating them. Germline CDR1 reads MNHEY; CDR2 reads SVGAGI. The CDR3 has 11 residues. In DNA, the CDR3 is TGTGCCAGCAGTAGGGGCCAGAGCTACACCTTC. Protein product: CASSRGQSYTF.

As DNA, the CDR3 is TGTGCCAGCAGCTTAGCACAGGGAAGAGGGATCTATGGCTACACCTTC. Its protein is CASSLAQGRGIYGYTF. The V gene is TRBV7-8, the J gene TRBJ1-2; a possible D gene is TRBD1 (6 bases). The V gene lost 0 bases and the J gene lost 4 bases, with 15 bases spanning the gap. There are 16 residues in the CDR3. Looked up from germline, CDR1 is SGHVS and CDR2 is FQNEAQ.

The chain joins TRBV6-5 to TRBJ1-4; D perhaps matches TRBD1 (5 bases). The CDR3 runs 16 residues. With 2 bases removed from V and 8 bases from J, the gap between germline ends came to 18 bases. Germline V gene lookup returns CDR1 MNHEY and CDR2 SVGAGI. The CDR3 nucleotides read TGTGCCAGCAGTTACCAAGCACTGGGGGGAGTGGAAAAACTGTTTTTT. It codes for CASSYQALGGVEKLFF.

Worth noting for this clone: The same CDR3 is also encoded by other DNA sequences in this sample. The V call is TRBV28, the J call TRBJ1-1; D gene ambiguous. Germline CDR1 is MDHEN and CDR2 is SYDVKM. The CDR3 has 15 residues. V was pared by 1 base and J by 1 base, with 10 bases between. The CDR3 reads CASSLSDRANTEAFF. DNA of the CDR3: TGTGCCAGCAGTTTATCCGATAGGGCGAACACTGAAGCTTTCTTT.

The V call is TRBV19, the J call TRBJ2-1; the match to TRBD1 covers 8 bases. The trim removed 6 bases at V and 2 bases at J, leaving 3 bases unmatched. The CDR3 contains 14 residues. The germline gives CDR1 LNHDA, CDR2 SQIVND (reference sequence). This chain's CDR3 is CASSGQGTYNEQFF. The CDR3 region has the DNA TGTGCCAGTAGCGGACAGGGAACCTACAATGAGCAGTTCTTC.

The rearrangement joins TRBV6-5 to TRBJ2-3; no reliable D call. Per the germline V gene, CDR1 is MNHEY and CDR2 is SVGAGI. The V and J ends lost 6 bases and 0 bases respectively, with 10 bases between them. The CDR3 length is 14 residues. The CDR3: CASSPTFSTDTQYF. The CDR3 DNA follows: TGTGCCAGCAGCCCTACGTTTAGCACAGATACGCAGTATTTT.